The clone carrying this TCR beta chain was seen at least ten times. Its antigen is not identified. There are 18 residues in the CDR3. Germline lookup yields CDR1 DFQATT and CDR2 SNEGSKA (reference sequence). The J segment lost 1 base and the V segment lost 4 bases, leaving 15 bases of the junction unmatched. For TCRbeta, the library was prepared with unique molecular identifiers. TCRdb re-called the PCR reads with MiXCR, one entry per CDR3 protein. The table has 280,000 or so distinct CDR3 sequences, around 10% seen once; the top ten hold less than 25%. This record comes from a study of T-cell reconstitution after alpha-beta-depleted transplantation in children. Regarding the study as a whole: Day-60 TCRbeta diversity that was high in some patients was derived from surviving recipient T cells and thymic progenitors. Expanded clones from the graft, numbering several hundred, reportedly supplied alpha-beta T cells about two months after transplant.

This material consisted of peripheral blood, taken 180 days after TCRalphabeta/CD19-depleted stem cell transplant. The V gene is TRBV20-1, the J gene TRBJ2-7; TRBD2 agrees at 11 bases. The clonotype originates from a male patient aged 2-15 years who had a stem cell transplant for chronic granulomatous disease, so the T cells may come from the graft donor. As DNA, the CDR3 is TGCAGTGCTAAGATTACTGAGACTCTAGCGGGAGGTTCCTACGAGCAGTACTTC. This encodes CSAKITETLAGGSYEQYF.